The present T cell receptor beta chain was sequenced within a study of shared clonotypes between healthy human individuals. Data came from immunoSEQ multiplex PCR; TCRdb stores just in-frame clones and leaves some out. The sample has about 610,000 clones, around 97% seen once. The sequence derives from a young woman in good health. The sequencing input was naive CD4+ T cells sorted from blood. Stated subset: CD45RA+ positively selected.

The CDR3 loop is CASSHRRGSTDTQYF. In DNA form, the CDR3 reads TGTGCCAGCAGTCATCGACGGGGTAGCACAGATACGCAGTATTTT. The rearrangement joins TRBV11-3 to TRBJ2-3; D is possibly TRBD2 (5 bases). Per the germline V gene, CDR1 is SGHNT and CDR2 is YENEEA. Trimming cost V 6 bases and J 0 bases, with 13 bases left between them. The CDR3 sequence is 15 residues long. The full variable domain, with the rest looked up from reference TRBV11-3 and TRBJ2-3, is EAGVVQSPRYKIIEKKQPVAFWCNPISGHNTLYWYLQNLGQGPELLIRYENEEAVDDSQLPKDRFSAERLKGVDSTLKIQPAELGDSAVYLCASSHRRGSTDTQYFGPGTRLTVL.